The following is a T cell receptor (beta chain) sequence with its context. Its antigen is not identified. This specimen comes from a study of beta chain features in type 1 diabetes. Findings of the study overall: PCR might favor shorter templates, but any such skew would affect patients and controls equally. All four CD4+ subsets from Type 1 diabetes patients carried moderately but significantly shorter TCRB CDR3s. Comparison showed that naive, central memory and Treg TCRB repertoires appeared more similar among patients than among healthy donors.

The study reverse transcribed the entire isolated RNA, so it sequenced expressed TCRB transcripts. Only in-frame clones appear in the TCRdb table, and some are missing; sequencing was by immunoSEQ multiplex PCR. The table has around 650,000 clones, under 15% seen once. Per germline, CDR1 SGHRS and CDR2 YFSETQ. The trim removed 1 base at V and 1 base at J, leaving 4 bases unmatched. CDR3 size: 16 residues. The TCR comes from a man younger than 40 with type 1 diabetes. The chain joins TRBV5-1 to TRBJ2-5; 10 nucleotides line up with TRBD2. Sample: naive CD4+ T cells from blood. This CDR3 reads CASSLQVAGGQETQYF. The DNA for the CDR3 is TGCGCCAGCAGCTTGCAGGTAGCGGGGGGCCAAGAGACCCAGTACTTC.